Here is one T cell receptor (beta chain) with its context. The target antigen is unknown. The sample is drawn from a study of graft-versus-host responses after intestinal transplantation. For the study at large: All recipients got anti-thymocyte globulin induction, then tacrolimus and steroids for approximately 3 years. General study findings and limits: Some GvH clones were seen earlier in gut or blood, suggesting intestinal origin.

TCRdb's copy holds only in-frame clones and misses some; the assay was immunoSEQ multiplex PCR. There are 75,000 to 90,000 clones in the sample; around nine tenths occur only once, and approximately 0.35% lies in the top ten. This clonotype was obtained from a human donor who received an intestinal transplant. The sample was unstimulated CD4+ T cells sorted from spleen or lymph node cells, taken before intestinal transplant.

This CDR3 is CASSPSGRAVYEQYF. The CDR3 DNA is TGTGCCAGCAGCCCTAGCGGGAGGGCTGTCTACGAGCAGTACTTC. The chain employs TRBV7-8 and TRBJ2-7, with 12 bases matching TRBD2. V was clipped by 5 bases and J by 3 bases; unmatched bases: 5. The germline gives CDR1 SGHVS, CDR2 FQNEAQ. This CDR3 comprises 15 residues.